This T cell receptor beta chain was sequenced in a study of cytomegalovirus exposure and HLA in healthy donors. This clone was seen a few times. Its cognate antigen is unknown. Study conclusions and caveats: Generally TCR sequences proved uncommon, though certain public TCRs appeared in numerous donors.

Clones were read by immunoSEQ multiplex PCR, and TCRdb kept only the in-frame ones, dropping some. This table has 200,000 to 250,000 clones, roughly 88% appearing once. This TCR was recovered from a woman aged 25 to 39 in good health and CMV-seropositive. Sequenced sample: PBMCs.

The CDR3 DNA reads as TGTGCCAGCAGTCTAGACAGCTCTGGGGCCAACGTCCTGACTTTC. It encodes CASSLDSSGANVLTF. The chain recombines TRBV6-1 with TRBJ2-6; perhaps TRBD1 as D (5 bases). Trimming stripped 5 bases from V and 0 bases from J, with 8 bases between. CDR1 and CDR2 (germline): MNHNS, SASEGT. The CDR3 consists of 15 residues.